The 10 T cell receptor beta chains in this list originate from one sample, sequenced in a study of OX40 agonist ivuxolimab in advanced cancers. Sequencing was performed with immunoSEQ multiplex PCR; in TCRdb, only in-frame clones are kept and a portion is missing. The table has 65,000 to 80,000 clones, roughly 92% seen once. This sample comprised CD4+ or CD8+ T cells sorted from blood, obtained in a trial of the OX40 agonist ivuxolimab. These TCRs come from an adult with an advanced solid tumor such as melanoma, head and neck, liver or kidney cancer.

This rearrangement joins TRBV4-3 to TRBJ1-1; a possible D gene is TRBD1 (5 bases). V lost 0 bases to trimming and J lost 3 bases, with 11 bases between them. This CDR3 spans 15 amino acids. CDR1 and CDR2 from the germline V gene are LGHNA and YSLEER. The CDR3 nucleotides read TGCGCCAGCAGCCAAGATCGTAGGGGCGACACTGAAGCTTTCTTT. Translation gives CASSQDRRGDTEAFF.

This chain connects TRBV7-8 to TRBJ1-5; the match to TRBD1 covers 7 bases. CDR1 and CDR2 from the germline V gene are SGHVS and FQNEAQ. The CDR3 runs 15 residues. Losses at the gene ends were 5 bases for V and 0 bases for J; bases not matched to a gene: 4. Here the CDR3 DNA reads TGTGCCAGCAGCCCCGGGACAGCTAGCAATCAGCCCCAGCATTTT. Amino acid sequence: CASSPGTASNQPQHF.

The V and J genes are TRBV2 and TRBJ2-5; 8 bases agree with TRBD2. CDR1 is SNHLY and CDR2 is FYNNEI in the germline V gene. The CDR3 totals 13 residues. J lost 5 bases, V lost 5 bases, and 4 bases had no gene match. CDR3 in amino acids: CASSRLAWETQYF. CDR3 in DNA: TGTGCCAGCAGTAGACTAGCGTGGGAGACCCAGTACTTC.

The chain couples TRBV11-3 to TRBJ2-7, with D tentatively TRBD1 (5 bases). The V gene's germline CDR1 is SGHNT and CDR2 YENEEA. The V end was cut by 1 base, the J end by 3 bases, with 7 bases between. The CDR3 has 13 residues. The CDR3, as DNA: TGTGCCAGCAGCTTAGGCAGGGACTACGAGCAGTACTTC. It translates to CASSLGRDYEQYF. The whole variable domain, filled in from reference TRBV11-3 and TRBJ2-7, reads EAGVVQSPRYKIIEKKQPVAFWCNPISGHNTLYWYLQNLGQGPELLIRYENEEAVDDSQLPKDRFSAERLKGVDSTLKIQPAELGDSAVYLCASSLGRDYEQYFGPGTRLTVT.

This CDR3 is CASSPTGVQETQYF. As DNA, the CDR3 is TGTGCCAGCAGCCCAACCGGGGTACAAGAGACCCAGTACTTC. The rearrangement uses TRBV5-6 and TRBJ2-5, with a weak D call TRBD2 (5 bases). V gave up 4 bases and J gave up 2 bases, with 12 bases separating them. The germline CDR1 and CDR2 sequences are SGHDT and YYEEEE. The CDR3 sequence is 14 residues long.

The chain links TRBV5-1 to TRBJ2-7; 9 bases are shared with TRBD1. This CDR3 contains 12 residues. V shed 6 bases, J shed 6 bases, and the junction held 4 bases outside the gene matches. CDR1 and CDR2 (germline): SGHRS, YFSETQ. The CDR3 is CASTGQGGEQYF. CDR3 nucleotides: TGCGCCAGCACGGGACAGGGCGGCGAGCAGTACTTC.

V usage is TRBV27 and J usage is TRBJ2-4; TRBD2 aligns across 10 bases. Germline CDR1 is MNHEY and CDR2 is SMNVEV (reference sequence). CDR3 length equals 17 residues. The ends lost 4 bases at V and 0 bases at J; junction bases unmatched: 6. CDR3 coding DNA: TGTGCCAGCAGTTCCCTAGCGGGGGTCCTAGCCAAAAACATTCAGTACTTC. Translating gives CASSSLAGVLAKNIQYF.

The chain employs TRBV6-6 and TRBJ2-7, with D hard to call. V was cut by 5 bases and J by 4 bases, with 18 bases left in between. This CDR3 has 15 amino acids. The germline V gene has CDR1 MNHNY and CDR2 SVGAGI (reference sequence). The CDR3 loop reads CASSPLAQMGYEQYF. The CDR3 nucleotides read TGTGCCAGCAGTCCCCTGGCCCAGATGGGTTACGAGCAGTACTTC.

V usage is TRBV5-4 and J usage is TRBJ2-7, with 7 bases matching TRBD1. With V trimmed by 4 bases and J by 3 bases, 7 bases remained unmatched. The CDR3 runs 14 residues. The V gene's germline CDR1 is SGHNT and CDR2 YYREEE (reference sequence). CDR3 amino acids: CASSPGTDFYEQYF. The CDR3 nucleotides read TGTGCCAGCAGCCCCGGGACAGATTTCTACGAGCAGTACTTC.

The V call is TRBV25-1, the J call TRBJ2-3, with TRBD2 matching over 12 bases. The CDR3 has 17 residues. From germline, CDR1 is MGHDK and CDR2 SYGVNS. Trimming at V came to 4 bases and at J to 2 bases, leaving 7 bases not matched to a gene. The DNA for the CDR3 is TGTGCCAGCAGTGCGACCCTAGCGGGGGGGCCCACAGATACGCAGTATTTT. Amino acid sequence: CASSATLAGGPTDTQYF. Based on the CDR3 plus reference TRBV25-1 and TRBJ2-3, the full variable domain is EADIYQTPRYLVIGTGKKITLECSQTMGHDKMYWYQQDPGMELHLIHYSYGVNSTEKGDLSSESTVSRIRTEHFPLTLESARPSHTSQYLCASSATLAGGPTDTQYFGPGTRLTVL.